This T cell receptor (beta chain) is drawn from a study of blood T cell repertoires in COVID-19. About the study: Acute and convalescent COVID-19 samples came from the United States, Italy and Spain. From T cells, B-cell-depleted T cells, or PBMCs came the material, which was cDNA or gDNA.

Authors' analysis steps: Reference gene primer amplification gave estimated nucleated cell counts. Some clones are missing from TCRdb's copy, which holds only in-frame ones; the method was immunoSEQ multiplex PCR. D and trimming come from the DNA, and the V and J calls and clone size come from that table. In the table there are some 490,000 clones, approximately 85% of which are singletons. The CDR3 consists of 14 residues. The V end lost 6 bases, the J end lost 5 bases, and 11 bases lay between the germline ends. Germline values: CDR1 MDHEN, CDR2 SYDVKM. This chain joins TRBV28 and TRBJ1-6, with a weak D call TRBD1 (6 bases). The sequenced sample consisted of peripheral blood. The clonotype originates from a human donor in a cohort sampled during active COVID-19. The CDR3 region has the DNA TGTGCCAGCAGAAAGACAGGCGATAATTCACCCCTCCACTTT. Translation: CASRKTGDNSPLHF.